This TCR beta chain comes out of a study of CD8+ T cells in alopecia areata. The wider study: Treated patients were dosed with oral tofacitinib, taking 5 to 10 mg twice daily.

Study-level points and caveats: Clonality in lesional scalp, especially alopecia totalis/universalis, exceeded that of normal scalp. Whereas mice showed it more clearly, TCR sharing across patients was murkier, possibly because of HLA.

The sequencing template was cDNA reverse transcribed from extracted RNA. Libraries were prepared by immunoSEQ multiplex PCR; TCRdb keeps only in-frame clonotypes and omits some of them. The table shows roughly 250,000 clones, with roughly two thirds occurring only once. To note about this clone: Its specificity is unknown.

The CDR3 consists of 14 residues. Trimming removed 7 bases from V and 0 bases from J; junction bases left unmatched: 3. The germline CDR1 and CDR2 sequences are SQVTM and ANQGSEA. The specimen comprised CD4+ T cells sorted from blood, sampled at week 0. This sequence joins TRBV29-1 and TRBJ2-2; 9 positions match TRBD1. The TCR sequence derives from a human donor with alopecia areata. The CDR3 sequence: CSGRTGANTGELFF. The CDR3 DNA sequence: TGCAGCGGCAGGACAGGGGCGAACACCGGGGAGCTGTTTTTT.